The present T cell receptor (beta chain) was sequenced within a study of blood T cell repertoires in COVID-19. At the level of the study: COVID-19 samples, acute and convalescent, were from the United States, Italy and Spain. Sources were T cells, B-cell-depleted T cells, or PBMCs; the material itself was cDNA or gDNA.

Unmatched junction bases numbered 12, after V lost 7 bases and J lost 9 bases. Germline V gene sequence: CDR1 MNHNY, CDR2 SVGAGI (reference sequence). The CDR3 has 14 amino acids. Per the original methods: Reference gene primer amplification in the assay estimated nucleated cell counts. Repertoires were generated with immunoSEQ multiplex PCR, while TCRdb's copy carries only in-frame clones and drops some. V, J and clone size are taken as reported in that table, and D and trimming were inferred from the DNA itself. This table holds around 130,000 clones, under 85% found once. The specimen was peripheral blood. This sequence joins TRBV6-6 and TRBJ1-5, with 7 positions matching TRBD1. This receptor was obtained from a middle-aged man with active or convalescent COVID-19. The CDR3 bases are TGTGCCAGCAAAGACAGGGAAGGAGTTTGGCCCCAGCATTTT. This translates into CASKDREGVWPQHF.